The sequence of this TCR beta chain was determined in a study of tumor-infiltrating lymphocytes in oesophageal squamous cell carcinoma. This clonotype was recorded a few times. Since no conserved phenylalanine or tryptophan closes the CDR3, a read error is the likely cause. It is unclear where the CDR3 begins or ends on the DNA, so no DNA is shown, and the CDR3 is as TCRdb lists it. In TCRdb, the PCR reads were re-called with MiXCR into one record per CDR3 protein. The sample holds 15,000 to 20,000 distinct CDR3 sequences, 40% to 55% seen once. CDR1 is MNHNS and CDR2 is SASEGT in the germline V gene. The CDR3 numbers 17 amino acids, ends counted.

The receptor's source is a male donor with esophageal squamous cell carcinoma. V gene TRBV6-1 combines with J gene TRBJ2-7; the table assigns TRBD1, which was not confirmed against the DNA. Sequenced: esophageal tumor tissue. CDR3 sequence: CASSDRTGANYGYTFGS.